Presented here are 6 T cell receptor beta chains from one specimen sequenced in a study of blood T cells in healthy people across ages. A second PCR of 7 to 11 cycles used a sample-barcoded 5' primer and a J-beta primer mix. TCRdb analysed the 5' RACE reads with MiXCR anew, one entry per CDR3 protein. The profile shows about 380,000 distinct CDR3 sequences, more than 45% of them singletons. Sequenced: blood. These TCRs come from a man in his sixties in good health.

This chain connects TRBV28 to TRBJ2-1, with D possibly being TRBD2 (6 bases). Per the germline V gene, CDR1 is MDHEN and CDR2 is SYDVKM. V dropped 2 bases and J dropped 0 bases, with 11 bases sitting between them. This CDR3 is built from 16 residues. In DNA form, the CDR3 reads TGTGCCAGCAGTTTACGACGGGGGAGCTCCTACAATGAGCAGTTCTTC. Protein sequence: CASSLRRGSSYNEQFF. Complete variable domain (other parts from reference TRBV28 and TRBJ2-1): DVKVTQSSRYLVKRTGEKVFLECVQDMDHENMFWYRQDPGLGLRLIYFSYDVKMKEKGDIPEGYSVSREKKERFSLILESASTNQTSMYLCASSLRRGSSYNEQFFGPGTRLTVL.

Of note for this clonotype: A much larger clone lies one base from this, so it may be a read error. This rearrangement joins TRBV30 to TRBJ2-1; D tentatively fits TRBD1 or TRBD2 (5 bases each). Germline V gene data show CDR1 as GTSNPN and CDR2 as SVGIG (reference sequence). Trimming left V 2 bases short and J 5 bases short, with 16 bases between. CDR3 length equals 15 residues. This CDR3 is CAWSRDVPPNNEQFF. CDR3 sequence (DNA): TGTGCCTGGAGTCGGGACGTTCCCCCTAACAATGAGCAGTTCTTC.

V is TRBV27 and J is TRBJ2-1; possible D gene TRBD1, 5 bases. The CDR3 covers 14 residues. Between the trimmed V and J ends, which lost 7 bases and 6 bases, there was a span of 16 bases. The germline V gene encodes CDR1 MNHEY and CDR2 SMNVEV (reference sequence). This CDR3 reads CASNTGRRGNEQFF. CDR3 DNA: TGTGCCAGCAACACCGGGCGTAGGGGCAATGAGCAGTTCTTC.

V usage is TRBV5-1 and J usage is TRBJ1-2; D remains unclear. Germline lookup yields CDR1 SGHRS and CDR2 YFSETQ. Deletions cut 2 bases from V and 5 bases from J, with 10 bases between. The CDR3 runs to 13 residues. This chain's CDR3 is CASSFPDIYGYTF. The CDR3 DNA is TGCGCCAGCAGCTTTCCCGATATTTATGGCTACACCTTC.

This clonotype was recorded only once. The rearrangement uses TRBV6-5 and TRBJ2-7, with 11 nucleotides matching TRBD1. V dropped 6 bases and J dropped 6; count of bases not matched to a gene: 7. Looked up from germline, CDR1 is MNHEY and CDR2 is SVGAGI. The CDR3 loop spans 14 amino acids. DNA for the CDR3: TGTGCCAGCAGCCGGACAGGGGGCAGCGGCGAGCAGTACTTC. This translates into CASSRTGGSGEQYF.

This clonotype was seen only a few times. The chain joins TRBV12-3 or TRBV12-4 to TRBJ2-5; 11 bases fit TRBD2. The CDR3 runs 16 residues. J was trimmed by 1 base and V by 5 bases; bases with no gene match: 6. In nucleotides, the CDR3 is TGTGCCAGCAGTCCCTTTAGCGGGAGGGGCCAAGAGACCCAGTACTTC. This translates into CASSPFSGRGQETQYF.